The 18 T cell receptor beta chains given below trace back to one sample, sequenced in a study of T cell responses to AZD1222 COVID-19 vaccine. Data came from immunoSEQ multiplex PCR; TCRdb stores just in-frame clones and leaves some out. There are around 160,000 clones in the sample; 90% to 95% occur only once, and around 2.8% lies in the top ten. Sequencing used peripheral blood, obtained on day 0 of MenACWY control vaccination. All receptors derive from an adult in good health.

V and J are TRBV25-1 and TRBJ2-1; tentative D call: TRBD2 (6 bases). This CDR3 spans 14 amino acids. V was pared by 7 bases and J by 4 bases, with 14 bases between. The germline gives CDR1 MGHDK, CDR2 SYGVNS. CDR3 loop: CASTETRLYNEQFF. DNA of the CDR3: TGTGCCAGCACTGAGACTAGGCTATACAATGAGCAGTTCTTC.

CDR3 in DNA: TGTGCCAGCAGCCTGAGGGCAGGGTCCTCTGGAAACACCATATATTTT. It codes for CASSLRAGSSGNTIYF. V and J are TRBV7-9 and TRBJ1-3, with D possibly being TRBD1 (5 bases). Germline assignment: CDR1 SEHNR and CDR2 FQNEAQ (reference sequence). The V gene lost 5 bases and the J gene lost 0 bases, with 14 bases spanning the gap. CDR3 length: 16 amino acids.

J is TRBJ1-4 and V is TRBV5-6; TRBD1 matches at 8 bases. Germline CDR1 and CDR2: SGHDT and YYEEEE. The V and J ends lost 2 bases and 8 bases, in that order; junction bases with no gene match: 5. The CDR3 sequence is 14 residues long. In nucleotides, the CDR3 is TGTGCCAGCAGCTTCGGACAGGGTACCGAAAAACTGTTTTTT. Encoded protein: CASSFGQGTEKLFF.

The chain is built from TRBV6-5 and TRBJ2-3, with TRBD2 matching over 10 bases. The CDR3 is 15 amino acids. V trimming: 7 bases; J trimming: 3 bases; junction bases outside the gene matches: 7. Germline loops: CDR1 MNHEY, CDR2 SVGAGI. Written as DNA, the CDR3 is TGTGCCAGCACCCGACTAGCGGGCGGGACAGATACGCAGTATTTT. Translated: CASTRLAGGTDTQYF.

The chain is built from TRBV6-5 and TRBJ1-3; 7 nucleotides align to TRBD1. With V trimmed by 5 bases and J by 0 bases, 4 bases remained unmatched. This CDR3 contains 15 residues. Germline V gene data show CDR1 as MNHEY and CDR2 as SVGAGI. The CDR3 loop reads CASSPDRISGNTIYF. Here the CDR3 DNA reads TGTGCCAGCAGTCCGGACAGGATCTCTGGAAACACCATATATTTT.

V and J are TRBV28 and TRBJ1-2; 10 nucleotides line up with TRBD1. The V and J ends lost 5 bases and 7 bases, in that order; junction bases with no gene match: 7. Germline V gene lookup returns CDR1 MDHEN and CDR2 SYDVKM. This CDR3 region has 14 residues. As DNA, the CDR3 is TGTGCCAGCAGTGGGGGACAGGGGATCTCTGGCTACACCTTC. Translated, it gives CASSGGQGISGYTF.

The CDR3 loop reads CASRLAGGRAYNEQFF. In DNA form, the CDR3 reads TGCGCCAGCAGATTAGCGGGAGGACGGGCCTACAATGAGCAGTTCTTC. The V gene is TRBV5-1, the J gene TRBJ2-1; 10 positions match TRBD2. The CDR3 is made up of 16 amino acids. The germline V gene has CDR1 SGHRS and CDR2 YFSETQ. V gave up 5 bases and J gave up 2 bases; unmatched junction bases: 7.

The chain uses TRBV5-1 and TRBJ1-1; D is ambiguous. Trimming removed 0 bases from V and 0 bases from J, with 9 bases in between. CDR3 length equals 15 residues. CDR1 SGHRS and CDR2 YFSETQ come from the germline V gene. In nucleotides, the CDR3 is TGCGCCAGCAGCTTGGCCCAGAACATGAACACTGAAGCTTTCTTT. This translates into CASSLAQNMNTEAFF. Complete variable domain (other parts from reference TRBV5-1 and TRBJ1-1): KAGVTQTPRYLIKTRGQQVTLSCSPISGHRSVSWYQQTPGQGLQFLFEYFSETQRNKGNFPGRFSGRQFSNSRSEMNVSTLELGDSALYLCASSLAQNMNTEAFFGQGTRLTVV.

The J gene is TRBJ1-2, the V gene TRBV30; D possibly corresponds to TRBD1 (6 bases). Between the trimmed V and J ends, which lost 1 base and 8 bases, there was a span of 8 bases. There are 11 residues in the CDR3. Germline V lookup: CDR1 GTSNPN, CDR2 SVGIG (reference sequence). The DNA of the CDR3 is TGTGCCTGGAGTGCAGGGGACGGCTACACCTTC. It specifies CAWSAGDGYTF. The whole variable domain, remainder taken from reference TRBV30 and TRBJ1-2, is SQTIHQWPATLVQPVGSPLSLECTVEGTSNPNLYWYRQAAGRGLQLLFYSVGIGQISSEVPQNLSASRPQDRQFILSSKKLLLSDSGFYLCAWSAGDGYTFGSGTRLTVV.

The chain uses TRBV14 and TRBJ2-1, with D maybe TRBD2 (6 bases). The germline V and J ends were trimmed by 4 bases and 10 bases, with 20 bases remaining between them. This CDR3 comprises 15 residues. Per germline, CDR1 SGHDN and CDR2 FVKESK. The chain's CDR3 is CASSRGTYPIGEQFF. The CDR3 nucleotides are TGTGCCAGCAGCCGCGGGACGTACCCTATTGGGGAGCAGTTCTTC.

This clone was detected a few times. The rearrangement links TRBV7-2 to TRBJ1-2; 7 nucleotides line up with TRBD1. V trimming: 5 bases; J trimming: 1 base; junction bases outside the gene matches: 7. The CDR3 length is 15 residues. Germline-derived CDR1 and CDR2 are SGHTA and FQGNSA. This CDR3 is CASSPQGVHNYGYTF. The CDR3 nucleotides read TGTGCCAGCAGCCCGCAGGGGGTGCATAACTATGGCTACACCTTC. The whole variable domain, filled in from reference TRBV7-2 and TRBJ1-2, reads GAGVSQSPSNKVTEKGKDVELRCDPISGHTALYWYRQSLGQGLEFLIYFQGNSAPDKSGLPSDRFSAERTGGSVSTLTIQRTQQEDSAVYLCASSPQGVHNYGYTFGSGTRLTVV.

This clone was found a few times. This sequence joins TRBV21-1 and TRBJ2-1. TRBV21-1 is an annotated pseudogene. CDR3 size: 14 residues. CDR3 in amino acids: CASIQDGANNEQFF. The CDR3, as DNA: TGTGCCAGCATCCAGGACGGGGCAAACAATGAGCAGTTCTTC.

The genes are TRBV24-1 and TRBJ2-1; 10 bases align to TRBD2. CDR1 and CDR2 from the germline V gene are KGHDR and SFDVKD. CDR3 length: 16 residues. Trimming removed 4 bases from V and 1 base from J; junction bases left unmatched: 3. Written as DNA, the CDR3 is TGTGCCACCAGTGACTCTAGCGGGGGTTCCTACAATGAGCAGTTCTTC. Its protein is CATSDSSGGSYNEQFF.

This chain connects TRBV4-1 to TRBJ1-1, with 7 bases matching TRBD1. Germline V gene data show CDR1 as MGHRA and CDR2 as YSYEKL. This CDR3 is 16 amino acids long. After removal of 2 bases from V and 0 bases from J, the junction contained 6 bases not matched to a gene. This chain's CDR3 is CASSQPRGTVNTEAFF. DNA of the CDR3: TGCGCCAGCAGCCAACCTAGGGGGACAGTGAACACTGAAGCTTTCTTT.

This clone showed up just once. V and J are TRBV4-1 and TRBJ1-6; D uncertain. V lost 3 bases and J 7 bases, leaving 16 bases between the germline ends. Germline V gene data show CDR1 as MGHRA and CDR2 as YSYEKL. The CDR3 spans 16 residues. The CDR3 bases are TGCGCCAGCAGCCAGTCTAATCGGGTAGTCAATTCACCCCTCCACTTT. Protein sequence: CASSQSNRVVNSPLHF.

The rearrangement uses TRBV5-1 and TRBJ1-4, with D unclear. The CDR3 spans 15 residues. V was trimmed by 2 bases and J by 3 bases, leaving 11 bases between them. Per germline, CDR1 SGHRS and CDR2 YFSETQ. The CDR3 DNA sequence: TGCGCCAGCAGCTTCAATACAGCGGCTAATGAAAAACTGTTTTTT. Amino acid sequence: CASSFNTAANEKLFF.

The rearrangement joins TRBV6-4 to TRBJ2-3; 10 bases align to TRBD2. This CDR3 is built from 17 residues. Germline V gene sequence: CDR1 MRHNA, CDR2 SNTAGT. After removal of 0 bases from V and 5 bases from J, the junction contained 8 bases not matched to a gene. The CDR3 region has the DNA TGTGCCAGCAGTGACTCGCCTAGCGGGAGTATGGTAGATACGCAGTATTTT. Translated, it gives CASSDSPSGSMVDTQYF.

Only a few counts were recorded for this clone. The rearrangement links TRBV24-1 to TRBJ2-7; D is possibly TRBD2 (6 bases). The CDR3 sequence is 13 residues long. The V gene lost 4 bases and the J gene lost 4 bases, with 10 bases spanning the gap. CDR1 and CDR2 (germline): KGHDR, SFDVKD. The CDR3 DNA is TGTGCCACCAGTGAGCCCGGGACTTACGAGCAGTACTTC. Translating it yields CATSEPGTYEQYF.